The clone carrying this TCR beta chain was detected many times. Its antigen is currently unknown. The data stem from a study of naive and memory T cell subsets. Overnight CMV lysate stimulation of fresh PBMCs defined donor CMV status by CD4+ IFNgamma. Germline V gives CDR1 DFQATT, CDR2 SNEGSKA (reference sequence). The CDR3 runs 13 residues. V was trimmed by 6 bases and J by 2 bases, leaving 14 bases between them. An equimolar mix of two oligonucleotides served as the beta constant-region primer for TRBC1 and TRBC2. Four rounds of PCR amplified the ligated cDNA using nested alpha and beta constant-region primers plus SP2. TCRdb re-analysed the UMI-ligation and nested PCR reads in MiXCR, keeping a single row per CDR3 protein. Here the sample spans approximately 80,000 distinct CDR3 sequences, around 9% being singletons. General study findings and limits: Expression changes during T cell differentiation may affect RNA-based TCR counts. In naive cells, over 85% of TCR sequences were seen only once.

This clonotype was sampled from a human donor in good health. Sequencing was done on a sample of naive CD8+ T cells from blood. The chain joins TRBV20-1 to TRBJ2-7; D gene ambiguous. The CDR3 region is CSAQSSTTYEQYF. The CDR3 DNA sequence: TGCAGTGCCCAGTCTAGTACTACCTACGAGCAGTACTTC.